The 27 T cell receptor beta chains below were found in one sample sequenced in a study of blood T cell repertoires in COVID-19 (dated by TCRdb to 2019 to 2021). The library was prepared using the immunoSEQ multiplex PCR assay. In TCRdb, the immuneACCESS table is reduced to in-frame sequences with V and J assigned. These tables do not hold every clone; where another copy was compared, an unresolved V gene accounts for under half, and the others remain unexplained. In all, the sample holds more than 110,000 clones, and 85% to 90% of those were seen once. Of the sample, around 10% falls within the top ten clones. Sequenced: peripheral blood. The receptors were gathered from a woman older than 75 with acute or convalescent COVID-19.

The chain employs TRBV7-2 and TRBJ2-3; D unclear. Germline V lookup: CDR1 SGHTA, CDR2 FQGNSA. The V and J ends lost 4 bases and 6 bases respectively, with 11 bases between them. The CDR3 has 13 residues. The CDR3 nucleotides read TGTGCCAGCAGCTCAACCCCGGTCGATACGCAGTATTTT. Protein sequence: CASSSTPVDTQYF.

The V and J genes are TRBV29-1 and TRBJ1-2; 9 bases align to TRBD1. CDR1 SQVTM and CDR2 ANQGSEA come from the germline V gene. V shed 6 bases, J shed 4 bases, and the junction held 6 bases outside the gene matches. The CDR3 consists of 13 residues. The CDR3 DNA reads TGCAGCGTCAGGACAGGGGAGAGCTATGGCTACACCTTC. Protein sequence: CSVRTGESYGYTF.

The chain has TRBV27 and TRBJ1-2; the D gene is possibly TRBD1 (5 bases). This CDR3 comprises 15 residues. V was trimmed by 3 bases and J by 6 bases, leaving 17 bases between them. Germline lookup yields CDR1 MNHEY and CDR2 SMNVEV (reference sequence). The CDR3, as DNA: TGTGCCAGCAGTTTTCGCCCCGCAGGGAGGGATGGCTACACCTTC. It is translated as CASSFRPAGRDGYTF.

On this clone itself: Within the sample, other DNA sequences also encode this same CDR3. In DNA, the CDR3 is TGTGCCAGTAGGGACAGGGGGAATCAGCCCCAGCATTTT. Translating it yields CASRDRGNQPQHF. The genes are TRBV19 and TRBJ1-5, with 10 positions matching TRBD1. This CDR3 comprises 13 residues. Germline CDR1 reads LNHDA; CDR2 reads SQIVND (reference sequence). Trimming took 6 bases from V and 4 from J; bases not matched to a gene: 0.

The chain recombines TRBV19 with TRBJ2-2; the match to TRBD1 covers 8 bases. The junction had 11 bases not matched to a gene; V was cut back by 5 bases and J by 3 bases. CDR3 length equals 17 residues. Per the germline V gene, CDR1 is LNHDA and CDR2 is SQIVND (reference sequence). The CDR3 reads CASSARPGGRYTGELFF. DNA for the CDR3: TGTGCCAGTAGTGCTCGGCCAGGGGGCCGGTACACCGGGGAGCTGTTTTTT.

The chain employs TRBV28 and TRBJ1-4; a possible D gene is TRBD1 (5 bases). Trimming stripped 5 bases from V and 4 bases from J, with 11 bases between. CDR1 and CDR2 (germline): MDHEN, SYDVKM. This CDR3 has 14 amino acids. The CDR3 loop is CASSEDTRNEKLFF. The CDR3 nucleotides are TGTGCCAGCAGTGAGGACACCCGTAATGAAAAACTGTTTTTT.

This chain connects TRBV7-2 to TRBJ2-3, with 12 bases identical to TRBD2. V was clipped by 6 bases and J by 6 bases; unmatched bases: 4. Germline loops: CDR1 SGHTA, CDR2 FQGNSA. The CDR3 is 14 amino acids. In DNA, the CDR3 is TGTGCCAGCAGACCCGGGACTAGCGGGGATACGCAGTATTTT. Translating gives CASRPGTSGDTQYF.

The rearrangement uses TRBV11-2 and TRBJ2-3; D ambiguous. The germline gives CDR1 SGHAT, CDR2 FQNNGV. This CDR3 spans 13 amino acids. V lost 1 base, J lost 2 bases, and 4 bases lay in between. The CDR3 coding sequence is TGTGCCAGCAGCTTAGGTAACACAGATACGCAGTATTTT. Protein: CASSLGNTDTQYF.

This rearrangement joins TRBV7-2 to TRBJ1-2, with 9 nucleotides matching TRBD1. This CDR3 region has 14 residues. V lost 5 bases, J lost 8 bases, and 9 bases stayed unmatched. Germline V CDR1 and CDR2: SGHTA, FQGNSA. The CDR3 DNA reads as TGTGCCAGCAGCGCACAACAGGGGGCGCAGGGCTACACCTTC. It yields the protein CASSAQQGAQGYTF.

The chain has TRBV28 and TRBJ1-5; 9 bases are shared with TRBD1. Looked up from germline, CDR1 is MDHEN and CDR2 is SYDVKM. Losses at the gene ends were 2 bases for V and 5 bases for J; bases not matched to a gene: 4. CDR3 size: 15 residues. The CDR3 DNA sequence: TGTGCCAGCAGTTTACCAACAGGGGGCTATCAGCCCCAGCATTTT. Translation gives CASSLPTGGYQPQHF.

The chain couples TRBV6-5 to TRBJ1-2; D possibly corresponds to TRBD1 (6 bases). This CDR3 has 14 residues. Germline V CDR1 and CDR2: MNHEY, SVGAGI. The V end was cut by 2 bases, the J end by 4 bases, with 11 bases between. The CDR3 sequence: CASSYQGGGYGYTF. The CDR3 nucleotides read TGTGCCAGCAGTTACCAGGGAGGGGGCTATGGCTACACCTTC.

The CDR3 DNA is TGCGCCAGCAGCTTGGGAGCGGGGGCCCGTGAGCAGTACTTC. This codes for CASSLGAGAREQYF. This chain joins TRBV5-1 and TRBJ2-7; 8 bases line up with TRBD2. From germline, CDR1 is SGHRS and CDR2 YFSETQ. CDR3 size: 14 residues. After removal of 0 bases from V and 7 bases from J, the junction contained 6 bases not matched to a gene.

The chain carries TRBV5-1 and TRBJ2-1, with 7 bases identical to TRBD2. Germline CDR1 reads SGHRS; CDR2 reads YFSETQ. CDR3 length equals 14 residues. V trimming: 0 bases; J trimming: 7 bases; junction bases outside the gene matches: 4. The CDR3 DNA reads as TGCGCCAGCAGCTTGGGGACTAGTACAAATGAGCAGTTCTTC. This translates into CASSLGTSTNEQFF.

The chain combines TRBV30 with TRBJ1-4; 8 nucleotides match TRBD1. This CDR3 spans 14 amino acids. Unmatched junction bases numbered 4, after V lost 2 bases and J lost 5 bases. Germline loops: CDR1 GTSNPN, CDR2 SVGIG (reference sequence). As DNA, the CDR3 is TGTGCCTGGAGTAGGACAGGGCCAAATGAAAAACTGTTTTTT. Translation gives CAWSRTGPNEKLFF.

The chain has TRBV28 and TRBJ2-1, with D tentatively TRBD1 (6 bases). The CDR3 consists of 15 residues. Trimming took off 6 bases at V and 2 bases at J, with 14 bases between the two ends. The germline V gene encodes CDR1 MDHEN and CDR2 SYDVKM. The CDR3 DNA follows: TGTGCCAGCAGGTCGACAGGAAAGGCCTACAATGAGCAGTTCTTC. It encodes CASRSTGKAYNEQFF.

The chain employs TRBV21-1 and TRBJ1-4; the table's TRBD1 call for D was not verified on the DNA. TRBV21-1 has pseudogene status. The CDR3 is made up of 14 amino acids. The CDR3 region is CASSKGWGQEKLFF. The CDR3 region has the DNA TGTGCCAGCAGCAAAGGTTGGGGGCAAGAAAAACTGTTTTTT.

The chain has TRBV2 and TRBJ1-5; 7 bases match TRBD1. CDR3 length: 14 amino acids. V lost 4 bases to trimming and J lost 3 bases; unmatched junction nucleotides: 3. Germline V gene lookup returns CDR1 SNHLY and CDR2 FYNNEI. Here the CDR3 reads CASSGDSPNQPQHF. CDR3 DNA sequence: TGTGCCAGCAGTGGGGACAGTCCCAATCAGCCCCAGCATTTT. The full variable domain, rest sourced from reference TRBV2 and TRBJ1-5, is EPEVTQTPSHQVTQMGQEVILRCVPISNHLYFYWYRQILGQKVEFLVSFYNNEISEKSEIFDDQFSVERPDGSNFTLKIRSTKLEDSAMYFCASSGDSPNQPQHFGDGTRLSIL.

The V gene is TRBV6-6, the J gene TRBJ1-2, with 8 nucleotides matching TRBD1. The ends lost 7 bases at V and 5 bases at J; junction bases unmatched: 12. This CDR3 comprises 15 residues. Germline V gene sequence: CDR1 MNHNY, CDR2 SVGAGI (reference sequence). The CDR3 here is CASTPRGQGLYGYTF. CDR3 nucleotide sequence: TGTGCCAGCACGCCCCGAGGACAGGGCCTATATGGCTACACCTTC.

This chain joins TRBV11-1 and TRBJ1-1; TRBD1 matches at 9 bases. Trimming cost V 1 base and J 4 bases; bases outside gene matches: 1. Germline assignment: CDR1 SGHAT and CDR2 FQDESV (reference sequence). CDR3 length: 14 amino acids. CDR3 DNA: TGTGCCAGCAGCTTAGTGACAGGGGGCACTGAAGCTTTCTTT. Translated, it gives CASSLVTGGTEAFF.

The chain couples TRBV30 to TRBJ1-5; no reliable D call. Per germline, CDR1 GTSNPN and CDR2 SVGIG (reference sequence). This CDR3 spans 15 amino acids. V lost 3 bases and J lost 0, with 12 bases in between. CDR3 sequence: CAWSVGVNSNQPQHF. The CDR3 DNA follows: TGTGCCTGGAGCGTCGGGGTAAATAGCAATCAGCCCCAGCATTTT. Full variable domain (missing parts from reference TRBV30 and TRBJ1-5): SQTIHQWPATLVQPVGSPLSLECTVEGTSNPNLYWYRQAAGRGLQLLFYSVGIGQISSEVPQNLSASRPQDRQFILSSKKLLLSDSGFYLCAWSVGVNSNQPQHFGDGTRLSIL.

This rearrangement joins TRBV7-2 to TRBJ2-1, with D possibly TRBD1 on 5 matching bases. The V gene's germline CDR1 is SGHTA and CDR2 FQGNSA. Trimming shortened V by 4 bases and J by 4 bases, and 14 bases separated the two germline ends. The CDR3 spans 15 residues. CDR3 nucleotide sequence: TGTGCCAGCAGCTCAATAAATCAGGGATACAATGAGCAGTTCTTC. Its translation is CASSSINQGYNEQFF.

This rearrangement joins TRBV6-5 to TRBJ1-4, with D hard to call. Between the trimmed V and J ends, which lost 2 bases and 7 bases, there was a span of 11 bases. From germline, CDR1 is MNHEY and CDR2 SVGAGI. The CDR3 is made up of 14 amino acids. CDR3 bases: TGTGCCAGCAGTTACGGAACGTCGGGTGAAAAACTGTTTTTT. Its translation is CASSYGTSGEKLFF.

This sequence joins TRBV7-2 and TRBJ1-2; 7 bases line up with TRBD1. V shed 4 bases, J shed 4 bases, and the junction held 9 bases outside the gene matches. Germline V gene sequence: CDR1 SGHTA, CDR2 FQGNSA. The CDR3 totals 15 residues. The CDR3, as DNA: TGTGCCAGCAGCTCACAGGGGATAGGTAGCTATGGCTACACCTTC. Translation gives CASSSQGIGSYGYTF.

This chain links TRBV11-3 with TRBJ2-5, with 7 bases identical to TRBD1. J gave up 5 bases and V 5 bases, and 5 bases lay outside the gene matches. Germline loops: CDR1 SGHNT, CDR2 YENEEA. The CDR3 sequence is 13 residues long. The chain's CDR3 is CASSETGAETQYF. CDR3 coding DNA: TGTGCCAGCAGCGAAACAGGGGCGGAGACCCAGTACTTC. The variable domain in full, completed from reference TRBV11-3 and TRBJ2-5, reads EAGVVQSPRYKIIEKKQPVAFWCNPISGHNTLYWYLQNLGQGPELLIRYENEEAVDDSQLPKDRFSAERLKGVDSTLKIQPAELGDSAVYLCASSETGAETQYFGPGTRLLVL.

The chain couples TRBV30 to TRBJ1-1; 9 bases fit TRBD1. Germline V CDR1 and CDR2: GTSNPN, SVGIG (reference sequence). The length of the CDR3 is 14 residues. The ends lost 3 bases at V and 5 bases at J; junction bases unmatched: 7. The DNA for the CDR3 is TGTGCCTGGAGGGGGGACAGGGACCGTACTGAAGCTTTCTTT. Protein: CAWRGDRDRTEAFF.

The V and J genes are TRBV30 and TRBJ1-3; D unclear. Germline V gene lookup returns CDR1 GTSNPN and CDR2 SVGIG (reference sequence). The V gene lost 0 bases and the J gene lost 2 bases, with 5 bases spanning the gap. CDR3 length: 13 amino acids. The CDR3 DNA is TGTGCCTGGAGTGTGAGGGCTGGAAACACCATATATTTT. It codes for CAWSVRAGNTIYF.

This chain links TRBV6-6 with TRBJ1-1, with no clear D. Germline CDR1 reads MNHNY; CDR2 reads SVGAGI (reference sequence). The germline V and J ends were trimmed by 4 bases and 1 base, with 13 bases remaining between them. This CDR3 has 15 amino acids. CDR3 coding DNA: TGTGCCAGCAGTTCCCTAGGCGCTTCGAACACTGAAGCTTTCTTT. This codes for CASSSLGASNTEAFF.